Reported below is one TCR beta chain. Its target is unknown. The CDR3 is 12 amino acids. V was shortened by 11 bases and J by 7 bases, with 17 bases between the two germline ends. CDR1 and CDR2 (germline): SGHTA, FQGNSA. This entry comes from a study of blood T cells in healthy people across ages. Alongside a J-beta primer mix, a sample-barcoded 5' primer served in a second PCR lasting about 7 to 12 cycles. TCRdb re-derived calls from the 5' RACE reads in MiXCR, one entry per CDR3 protein. Among 1.5 million to 2 million distinct CDR3 sequences listed, more than 35% were seen once. General study results and limits: TCR beta diversity, measured per million T cells, fell in a roughly linear way with age.

Source material: blood. The rearrangement uses TRBV7-2 and TRBJ1-1; D uncertain. The sequence derives from a human donor in good health. The CDR3 nucleotides are TGTGCCCTGCGGACGGACGGTTTTGAAGCTTTCTTT. Its translation: CALRTDGFEAFF.